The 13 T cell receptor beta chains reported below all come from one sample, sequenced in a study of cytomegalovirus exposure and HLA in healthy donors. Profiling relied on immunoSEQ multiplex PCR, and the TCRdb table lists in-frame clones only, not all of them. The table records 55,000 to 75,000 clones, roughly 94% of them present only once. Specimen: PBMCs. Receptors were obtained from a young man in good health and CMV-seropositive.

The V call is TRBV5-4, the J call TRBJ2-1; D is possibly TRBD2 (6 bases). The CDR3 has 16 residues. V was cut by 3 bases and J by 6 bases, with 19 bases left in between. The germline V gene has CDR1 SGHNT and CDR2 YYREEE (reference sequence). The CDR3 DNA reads TGTGCCAGCAGCTATCCCCGGGACTCCATTCCCAATGAGCAGTTCTTC. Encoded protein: CASSYPRDSIPNEQFF.

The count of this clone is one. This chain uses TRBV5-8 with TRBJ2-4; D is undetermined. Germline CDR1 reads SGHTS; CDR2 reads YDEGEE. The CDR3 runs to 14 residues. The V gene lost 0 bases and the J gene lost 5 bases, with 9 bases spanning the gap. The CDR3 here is CASSLGQVQNIQYF. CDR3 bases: TGTGCCAGCAGCTTGGGACAAGTACAAAACATTCAGTACTTC.

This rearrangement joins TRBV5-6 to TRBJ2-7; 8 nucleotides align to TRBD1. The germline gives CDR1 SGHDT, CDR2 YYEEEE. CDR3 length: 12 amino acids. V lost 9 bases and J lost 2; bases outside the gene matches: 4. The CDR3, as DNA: TGTGCCACCGGGACAGGTGCCTACGAGCAGTACTTC. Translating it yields CATGTGAYEQYF.

The CDR3 is CASSPPQGYEQYF. Written as DNA, the CDR3 is TGTGCCAGCAGCCCGCCACAGGGGTACGAGCAGTACTTC. This rearrangement joins TRBV9 to TRBJ2-7; the match to TRBD1 covers 7 bases. V dropped 4 bases and J dropped 4; count of bases not matched to a gene: 5. The CDR3 covers 13 residues. Germline V CDR1 and CDR2: SGDLS, YYNGEE.

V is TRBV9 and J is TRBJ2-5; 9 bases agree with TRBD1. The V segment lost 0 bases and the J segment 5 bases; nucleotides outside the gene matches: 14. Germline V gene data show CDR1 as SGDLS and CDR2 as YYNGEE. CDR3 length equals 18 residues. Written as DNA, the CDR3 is TGTGCCAGCAGCGTAGAAGGAGGGGGGACAGGGCCGGGGGAGACCCAGTACTTC. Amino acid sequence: CASSVEGGGTGPGETQYF.

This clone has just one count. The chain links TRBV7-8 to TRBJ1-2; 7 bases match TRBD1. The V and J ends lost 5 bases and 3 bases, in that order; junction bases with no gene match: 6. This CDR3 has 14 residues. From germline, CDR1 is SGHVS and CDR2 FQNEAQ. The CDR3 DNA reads TGTGCCAGCAGCCAGGGACAGAGGCACTATGGCTACACCTTC. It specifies CASSQGQRHYGYTF.

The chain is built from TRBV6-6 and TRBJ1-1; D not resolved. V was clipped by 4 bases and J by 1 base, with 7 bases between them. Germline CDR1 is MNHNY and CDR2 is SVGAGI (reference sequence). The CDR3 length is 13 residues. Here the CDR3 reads CASSSYRNTEAFF. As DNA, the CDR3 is TGTGCCAGCAGTTCCTACCGGAACACTGAAGCTTTCTTT.

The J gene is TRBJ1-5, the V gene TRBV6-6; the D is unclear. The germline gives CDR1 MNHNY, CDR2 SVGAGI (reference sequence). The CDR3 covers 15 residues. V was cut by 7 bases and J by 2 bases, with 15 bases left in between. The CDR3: CASILAVGGNQPQHF. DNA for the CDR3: TGTGCCAGCATTCTCGCGGTTGGAGGCAATCAGCCCCAGCATTTT.

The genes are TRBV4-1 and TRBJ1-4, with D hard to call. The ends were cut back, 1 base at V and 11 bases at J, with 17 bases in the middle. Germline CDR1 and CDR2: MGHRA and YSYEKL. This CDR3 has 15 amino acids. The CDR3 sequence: CASSQVRGGILKLFF. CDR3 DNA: TGCGCCAGCAGCCAAGTTCGGGGAGGGATACTCAAACTGTTTTTT.

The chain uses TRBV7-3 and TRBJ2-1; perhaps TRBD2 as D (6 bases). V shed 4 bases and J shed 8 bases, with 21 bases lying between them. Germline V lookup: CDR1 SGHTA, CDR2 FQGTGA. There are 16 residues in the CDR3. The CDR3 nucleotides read TGTGCCAGCAGCTCCCAGAGAGGCGGGGAACGGGATGAGCAGTTCTTC. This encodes CASSSQRGGERDEQFF.

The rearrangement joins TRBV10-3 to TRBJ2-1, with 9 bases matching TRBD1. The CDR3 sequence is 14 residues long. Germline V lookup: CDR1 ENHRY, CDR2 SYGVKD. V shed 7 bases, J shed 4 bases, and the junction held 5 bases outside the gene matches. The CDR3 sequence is CAITRQGDYNEQFF. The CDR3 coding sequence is TGTGCCATCACCCGACAGGGGGATTACAATGAGCAGTTCTTC.

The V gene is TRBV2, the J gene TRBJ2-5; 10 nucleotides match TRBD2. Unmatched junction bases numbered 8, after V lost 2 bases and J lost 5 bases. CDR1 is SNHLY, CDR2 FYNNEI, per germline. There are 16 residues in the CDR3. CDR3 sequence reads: CASSERRLAGVETQYF. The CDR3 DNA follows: TGTGCCAGCAGTGAAAGGAGGCTAGCGGGGGTTGAGACCCAGTACTTC.

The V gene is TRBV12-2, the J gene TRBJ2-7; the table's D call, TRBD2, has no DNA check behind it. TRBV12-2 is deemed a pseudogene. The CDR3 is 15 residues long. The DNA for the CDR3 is TGTGCAAGTCGCTTATCAAAGGGAGGACCCTACGAGCAGTACTTC. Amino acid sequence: CASRLSKGGPYEQYF.